Listed below are T cell receptor beta chains from one sample, sequenced in a study of T cell responses to AZD1222 COVID-19 vaccine. The data were produced by immunoSEQ multiplex PCR, yet TCRdb's version contains in-frame clones alone and is incomplete. The data contain 80,000 to 95,000 clones, roughly 94% of them seen just once; the ten biggest clones take up 5% to 5.5%. Sequencing was performed on peripheral blood, taken on day 0 of AZD1222 vaccination. The receptors originated from an adult in good health. Each CDR3 is given without its conserved first and last residue. A D gene is named only where the DNA matches it firmly.

V gene: TRBV5-6
J gene: TRBJ2-7
D gene: TRBD1
CDR3 protein: ASSLGQGAREQY

V gene: TRBV13
J gene: TRBJ2-7
D gene: .
CDR3 protein: ASSRRTVNYEQY

V gene: TRBV25-1
J gene: TRBJ2-3
D gene: TRBD2
CDR3 protein: ASSPTGGKGRDTQY

V gene: TRBV4-1
J gene: TRBJ1-2
D gene: .
CDR3 protein: ASSHVIQTAGTHYGYT

V gene: TRBV18
J gene: TRBJ2-2
D gene: .
CDR3 protein: ASSPPGGTTGELF

V gene: TRBV15
J gene: TRBJ1-2
D gene: .
CDR3 protein: ATSRDRGSYGYT

V gene: TRBV6-5
J gene: TRBJ1-2
D gene: .
CDR3 protein: ASSSIGETGGYT

V gene: TRBV6-5
J gene: TRBJ2-1
D gene: .
CDR3 protein: ASREDYYSYNEQF

V gene: TRBV18
J gene: TRBJ1-3
D gene: .
CDR3 protein: ASSPPGGTIY

V gene: TRBV7-9
J gene: TRBJ1-2
D gene: TRBD1
CDR3 protein: ASSLATTGNYGYT

V gene: TRBV18
J gene: TRBJ1-1
D gene: TRBD1
CDR3 protein: ASSGQGIFTEAF

V gene: TRBV5-6
J gene: TRBJ2-7
D gene: .
CDR3 protein: ASSYLDYEQY

V gene: TRBV9
J gene: TRBJ2-1
D gene: .
CDR3 protein: ASSSPDRGEQF

V gene: TRBV12-3/TRBV12-4
J gene: TRBJ2-5
D gene: .
CDR3 protein: ASSTGVQETQY

V gene: TRBV18
J gene: TRBJ1-6
D gene: TRBD1
CDR3 protein: ASSPRGQGANSPLH

V gene: TRBV11-2
J gene: TRBJ2-5
D gene: .
CDR3 protein: ASSLGMAASAQY

V gene: TRBV11-1
J gene: TRBJ1-1
D gene: .
CDR3 protein: ASSATGYNTEAF

V gene: TRBV9
J gene: TRBJ2-1
D gene: .
CDR3 protein: ASSVSTGPSNEQF

V gene: TRBV27
J gene: TRBJ2-1
D gene: .
CDR3 protein: ATRLSVSSYNEQF

V gene: TRBV30
J gene: TRBJ1-1
D gene: .
CDR3 protein: AWSIQGWTEAF

V gene: TRBV20-1
J gene: TRBJ2-7
D gene: .
CDR3 protein: SASGSGRHEQY

V gene: TRBV5-1
J gene: TRBJ2-1
D gene: TRBD1
CDR3 protein: ASSPGQGYYNEQF

V gene: TRBV24-1
J gene: TRBJ1-2
D gene: .
CDR3 protein: ATSGRGIDGYT

V gene: TRBV9
J gene: TRBJ1-4
D gene: .
CDR3 protein: ASSVTPDEKLF

V gene: TRBV30
J gene: TRBJ2-5
D gene: TRBD2
CDR3 protein: AWSFSLAGAGETQY

V gene: TRBV6-5
J gene: TRBJ2-4
D gene: .
CDR3 protein: ASSYSIGLAKNIQY

V gene: TRBV9
J gene: TRBJ2-3
D gene: TRBD2
CDR3 protein: ASGQRESDTQY

V gene: TRBV28
J gene: TRBJ2-3
D gene: TRBD1
CDR3 protein: ASSDTAGGRTQY

V gene: TRBV5-4
J gene: TRBJ2-4
D gene: .
CDR3 protein: ASSLGVAKNIQY

V gene: TRBV14
J gene: TRBJ2-3
D gene: TRBD2
CDR3 protein: ASSRGDYTDTQY

V gene: TRBV28
J gene: TRBJ1-5
D gene: .
CDR3 protein: ASSLQGGVDQPQH

V gene: TRBV6-1
J gene: TRBJ2-4
D gene: .
CDR3 protein: ASSEETGGVDIQY

V gene: TRBV7-8
J gene: TRBJ1-1
D gene: .
CDR3 protein: ASSLGFSEAF

V gene: TRBV29-1
J gene: TRBJ2-7
D gene: TRBD1
CDR3 protein: SVDGTGEEQY

V gene: TRBV27
J gene: TRBJ1-6
D gene: TRBD1
CDR3 protein: ASSRSDRGGSPLH

V gene: TRBV19
J gene: TRBJ1-1
D gene: .
CDR3 protein: ASSWAENTEAF

V gene: TRBV4-1
J gene: TRBJ2-3
D gene: .
CDR3 protein: ASSQEGSSTDTQY

V gene: TRBV7-3
J gene: TRBJ2-5
D gene: .
CDR3 protein: ASSLGYQETQY

V gene: TRBV24-1
J gene: TRBJ1-2
D gene: .
CDR3 protein: ATSDFGNGYT

V gene: TRBV5-6
J gene: TRBJ2-7
D gene: TRBD2
CDR3 protein: ASRDAGGRYEQY

V gene: TRBV9
J gene: TRBJ2-1
D gene: .
CDR3 protein: ASSEGGGSYNEQF

V gene: TRBV6-1
J gene: TRBJ1-1
D gene: .
CDR3 protein: ASSEPGRVWNTEAF

V gene: TRBV4-2
J gene: TRBJ2-1
D gene: .
CDR3 protein: ASSRGINNEQF

V gene: TRBV5-4
J gene: TRBJ1-2
D gene: .
CDR3 protein: ASSHDFGGYT

V gene: TRBV29-1
J gene: TRBJ2-1
D gene: .
CDR3 protein: SVDSSGQGEQF